The TCR beta chain described here comes from a study of a mutant IDH1 vaccine in newly diagnosed glioma. Germline V CDR1 and CDR2: SGHAT, FQNNGV. CDR3 length: 17 residues. J gave up 2 bases and V 4 bases, and 11 bases lay outside the gene matches. Time point defined: baseline, week 1 (first vaccination visit). The treatment here: pre-vaccination baseline after standard-of-care therapy. Data came from immunoSEQ multiplex PCR; TCRdb stores just in-frame clones and leaves some out. The table shows 85,000 to 100,000 clones, with around four fifths occurring only once. The receptor comes from a middle-aged man with glioma. Sequencing was performed on PBMCs, taken from a glioma patient treated with radiotherapy, temozolomide or both. This sequence joins TRBV11-2 and TRBJ2-3; 8 positions match TRBD1. The CDR3 is CASSSYPDRGDTDTQYF. CDR3 in DNA: TGTGCCAGCAGCTCCTACCCCGACAGGGGAGACACAGATACGCAGTATTTT.